This TCR beta chain derives from a study of Graves' ophthalmopathy and Graves' hyperthyroidism. RNA served as the template for amplifying TCR beta CDR3 regions. An opening RT-PCR round employed HTBI primers and preceded a second-round multiplex PCR. TCRdb re-derived calls from the multiplex PCR reads in MiXCR, one entry per CDR3 protein. The repertoire includes roughly 1.1 million distinct CDR3 sequences, roughly two fifths of them detected once, and 11% sits in the top ten. In its sample, this clonotype was seen many times. Germline lookup yields CDR1 SGHAT and CDR2 FQNNGV. CDR3 size: 13 residues. Trimming took off 5 bases at V and 10 bases at J, with 17 bases between the two ends.

The chain links TRBV11-2 to TRBJ1-1; a weak D match, TRBD1 (6 bases). Sequenced sample: peripheral blood or thyroid tissue (not recorded which). This sequence was found in an adult man with Graves' hyperthyroidism. In nucleotides, the CDR3 is TGTGCCAGCAGCACCACAGGGCGGGACGGAGCTTTCTTT. Its protein is CASSTTGRDGAFF. Full variable domain (remainder filled in from reference TRBV11-2 and TRBJ1-1): EAGVAQSPRYKIIEKRQSVAFWCNPISGHATLYWYQQILGQGPKLLIQFQNNGVVDDSQLPKDRFSAERLKGVDSTLKIQPAKLEDSAVYLCASSTTGRDGAFFGQGTRLTVV.